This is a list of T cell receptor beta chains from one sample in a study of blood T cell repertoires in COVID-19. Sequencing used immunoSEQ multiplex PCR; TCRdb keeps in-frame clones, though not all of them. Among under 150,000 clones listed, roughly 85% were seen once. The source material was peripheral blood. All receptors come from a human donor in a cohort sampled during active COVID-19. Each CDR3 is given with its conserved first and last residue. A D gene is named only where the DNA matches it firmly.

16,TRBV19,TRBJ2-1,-,CASSMAPSALPNEQFF
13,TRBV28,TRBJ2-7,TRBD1,CASSPGQGYEQYF
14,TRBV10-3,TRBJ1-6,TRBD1,CATSLTGGDSPLHF
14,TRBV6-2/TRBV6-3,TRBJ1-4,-,CASSPDSLNEKLFF
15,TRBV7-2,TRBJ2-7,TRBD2,CASSRSSGGAYEQYF
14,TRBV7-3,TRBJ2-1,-,CASSLEVAWDEQFF
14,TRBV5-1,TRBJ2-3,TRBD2,CASSLSGATDTQYF
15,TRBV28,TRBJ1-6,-,CASNFNGGRSSPLHF
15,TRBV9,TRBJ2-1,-,CASNRASRGSDEQFF
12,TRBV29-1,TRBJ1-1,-,CSVGGVNTEAFF
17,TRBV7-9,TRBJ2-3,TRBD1,CASSLHRDSGFTDTQYF
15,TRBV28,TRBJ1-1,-,CASSAPGLLGTEAFF
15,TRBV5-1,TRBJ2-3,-,CASSLQEGNTDTQYF
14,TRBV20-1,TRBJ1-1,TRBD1,CSASQQGALAEAFF
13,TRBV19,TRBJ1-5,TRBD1,CASRGQGNQPQHF
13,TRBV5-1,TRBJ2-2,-,CASSSTVAGELFF
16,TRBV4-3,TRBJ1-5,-,CASSQDIGGGIKPQHF
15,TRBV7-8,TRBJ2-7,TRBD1,CASSRDRGYSYEQYF
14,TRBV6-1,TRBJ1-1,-,CASSEAPPGTEAFF
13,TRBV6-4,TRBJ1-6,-,CASSVERDWALHF
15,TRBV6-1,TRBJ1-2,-,CASSEVLREHYGYTF
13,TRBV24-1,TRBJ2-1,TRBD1,CATHGQVSDEQFF
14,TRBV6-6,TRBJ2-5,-,CASSSGASEGTQYF
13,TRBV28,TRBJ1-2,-,CASSSGTRMGYTF
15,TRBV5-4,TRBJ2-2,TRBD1,CASSQNRGWAGELFF
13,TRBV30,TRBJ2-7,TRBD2,CAWSTSGVYEQYF
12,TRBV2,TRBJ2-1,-,CAPRRFGNEQFF
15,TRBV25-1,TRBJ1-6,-,CASSEVQGQGSPLHF
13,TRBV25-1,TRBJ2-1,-,CASSVIQGNEQFF
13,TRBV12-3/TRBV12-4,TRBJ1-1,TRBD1,CASIRQGGTEAFF
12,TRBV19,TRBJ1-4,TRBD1,CASRQGNEKLFF
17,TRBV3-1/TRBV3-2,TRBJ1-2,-,CASSQAPTGPSSYGYTF
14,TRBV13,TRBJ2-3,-,CASSLGTRIDTQYF
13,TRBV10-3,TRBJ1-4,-,CAISGGGGEKLFF
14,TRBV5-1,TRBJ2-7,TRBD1,CASRAATGNSEQYF
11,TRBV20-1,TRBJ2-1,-,CSARQDNEQFF
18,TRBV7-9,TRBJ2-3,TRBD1,CASSRGQGGWGSTDTQYF
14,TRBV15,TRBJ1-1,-,CATSRPSPGTEAFF
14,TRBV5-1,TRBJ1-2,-,CASSASTENYGYTF
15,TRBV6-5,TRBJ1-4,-,CASSYMQGSGEKLFF
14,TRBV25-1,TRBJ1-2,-,CASSEGTGGYGYTF
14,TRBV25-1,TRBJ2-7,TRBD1,CASSVWDSSYEQYF
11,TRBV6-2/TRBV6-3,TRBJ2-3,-,CASSYGGTQYF
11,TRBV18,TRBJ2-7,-,CASSPGYEQYF
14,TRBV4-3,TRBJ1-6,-,CASSPRPSLGPLHF
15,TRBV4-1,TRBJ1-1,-,CASSQVGLRDTEAFF
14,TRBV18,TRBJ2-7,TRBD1,CASSQRDRAYEQYF
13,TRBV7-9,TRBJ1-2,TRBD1,CASVPGTGYGYTF
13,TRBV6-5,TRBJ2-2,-,CASRTERSGELFF
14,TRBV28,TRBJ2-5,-,CASSFDYWKETQYF
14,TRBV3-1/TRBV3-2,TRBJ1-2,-,CASSRFGRSYGYTF
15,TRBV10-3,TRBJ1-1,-,CAISGRREENTEAFF
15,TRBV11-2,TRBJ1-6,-,CASSLAWGANSPLHF
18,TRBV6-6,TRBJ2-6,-,CASSPRGLALSGANVLTF
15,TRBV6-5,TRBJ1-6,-,CASSYSGEGFSPLHF
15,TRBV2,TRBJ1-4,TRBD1,CASRKDRGRGEKLFF
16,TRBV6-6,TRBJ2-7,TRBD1,CASSYSRTGGSYEQYF
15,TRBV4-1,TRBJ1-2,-,CASSQDPWGGGGYTF
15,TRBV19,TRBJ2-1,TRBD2,CASSISLAGGYEQFF